This note documents a single TCR beta chain sequence. No antigen is known for it. As the CDR3 is not closed by the conserved phenylalanine or tryptophan, this likely results from a read error. The DNA is omitted, as the CDR3 cannot be located on it reliably, and the CDR3 follows TCRdb's listing. The data stem from a study of Graves' ophthalmopathy and Graves' hyperthyroidism. The authors amplified TCR beta CDR3 regions from RNA transcripts. Second-round multiplex PCR followed a first-round RT-PCR using HTBI primers. TCRdb redid the calling of the multiplex PCR reads with MiXCR, one entry per CDR3 protein. The data hold 900,000 to 1,200,000 distinct CDR3 sequences, with about 40% observed a single time. CDR1 and CDR2 (germline): SEHNR, FQNEAQ (reference sequence). From its first to its last residue, the CDR3 has 8 amino acids. Study results and caveats: A 13-signature model separated ophthalmopathy from stable hyperthyroidism, just over 85% sensitivity, roughly 81% specificity.

The J gene is TRBJ2-5, the V gene TRBV7-9; the D call in the table, TRBD2, was not verified against the DNA. The receptor was isolated from an adult man with Graves' hyperthyroidism. Sequencing was carried out using peripheral blood or thyroid tissue (not recorded which). CDR3 sequence: CASSHQAG.